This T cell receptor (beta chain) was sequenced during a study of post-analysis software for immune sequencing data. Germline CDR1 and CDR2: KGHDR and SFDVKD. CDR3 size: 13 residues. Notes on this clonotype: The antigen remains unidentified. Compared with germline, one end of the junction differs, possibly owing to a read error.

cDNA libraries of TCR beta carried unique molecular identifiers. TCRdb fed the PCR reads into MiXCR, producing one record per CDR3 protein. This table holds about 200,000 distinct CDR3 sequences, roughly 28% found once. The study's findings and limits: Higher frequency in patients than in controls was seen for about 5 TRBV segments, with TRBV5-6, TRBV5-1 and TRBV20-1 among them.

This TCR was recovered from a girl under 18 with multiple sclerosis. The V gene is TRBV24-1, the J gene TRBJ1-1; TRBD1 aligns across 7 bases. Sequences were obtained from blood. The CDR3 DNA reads TGTGCCACCGCTGACAGGGAGAGCACTAAAGCTTTCTTT. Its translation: CATADRESTKAFF.